One and the same sample provided the 18 T cell receptor beta chains below, sequenced in a study of cytomegalovirus exposure and HLA in healthy donors. Using immunoSEQ multiplex PCR, the repertoire was profiled, and TCRdb retains in-frame clones only, with some absent. The top ten clones hold more than 2.5% of a sample with tens of thousands of clones, over 90% of them seen once. Sequenced input: PBMCs. The source is a woman between 18 and 29 years old in good health and CMV-seropositive.

The chain employs TRBV25-1 and TRBJ2-4; 10 positions match TRBD2. Losses at the gene ends were 8 bases for V and 3 bases for J; bases not matched to a gene: 16. This CDR3 has 18 residues. CDR1 is MGHDK, CDR2 SYGVNS, per germline. CDR3 coding DNA: TGTGCCAGCCGCGCAAGCGGGGGGGCCTCTGGTGTCAAAAACATTCAGTACTTC. It translates to CASRASGGASGVKNIQYF.

The V gene is TRBV5-4, the J gene TRBJ2-1; D not certain. V shed 4 bases and J shed 10 bases, with 9 bases lying between them. The germline V gene encodes CDR1 SGHNT and CDR2 YYREEE (reference sequence). There are 11 residues in the CDR3. The CDR3 DNA is TGTGCCAGCAGCCCTGGCCGAGAGCAGTTCTTC. This gives the protein CASSPGREQFF.

CDR3 DNA: TGTGCCAGCAGCCCGCCGGGAACCGGGGGGCTATACTCCTACGAGCAGTACTTC. Its translation: CASSPPGTGGLYSYEQYF. The chain employs TRBV5-4 and TRBJ2-7; possible D gene TRBD2, 7 bases. V lost 4 bases and J lost 0, with 23 bases in between. The CDR3 extends over 18 amino acids. Germline V gene lookup returns CDR1 SGHNT and CDR2 YYREEE (reference sequence).

The V call is TRBV28, the J call TRBJ1-2, with a weak D call TRBD1 (5 bases). Trimming cost V 2 bases and J 6 bases, with 19 bases left between them. The length of the CDR3 is 16 residues. Looked up from germline, CDR1 is MDHEN and CDR2 is SYDVKM. DNA for the CDR3: TGTGCCAGCAGTTTAATTAGGGTGGCAGGGCCTAATGGCTACACCTTC. As protein: CASSLIRVAGPNGYTF.

V is TRBV5-6 and J is TRBJ1-6, with a possible D match to TRBD1 (6 bases). Per germline, CDR1 SGHDT and CDR2 YYEEEE. This CDR3 is 15 amino acids long. Trimming cost V 4 bases and J 7 bases, with 15 bases left between them. The CDR3 coding sequence is TGTGCCAGCAGCCGCAGACAGGTGTGGAATTCACCCCTCCACTTT. Translating it yields CASSRRQVWNSPLHF.

The chain couples TRBV5-4 to TRBJ2-7; weak D call: TRBD2 (5 bases). The CDR3 spans 13 residues. CDR1 SGHNT and CDR2 YYREEE come from the germline V gene (reference sequence). Trimming removed 4 bases from V and 0 bases from J, with 8 bases in between. CDR3 DNA sequence: TGTGCCAGCAGCGCTCGGGGCTCCTACGAGCAGTACTTC. The encoded protein is CASSARGSYEQYF.

This clone was counted once. The CDR3 DNA sequence: TGTGCCAGCTCACCAACGGGACTAGCGCTCCAAGAGACCCAGTACTTC. It yields the protein CASSPTGLALQETQYF. The genes are TRBV18 and TRBJ2-5; 10 bases map to TRBD2. Germline V gene data show CDR1 as KGHSH and CDR2 as LQKENI. The J segment lost 1 base and the V segment lost 2 bases, leaving 4 bases of the junction unmatched. This CDR3 region has 16 residues.

This sequence joins TRBV6-6 and TRBJ2-7, with 7 bases matching TRBD2. The V segment lost 2 bases and the J segment 1 base; nucleotides outside the gene matches: 5. Germline lookup yields CDR1 MNHNY and CDR2 SVGAGI (reference sequence). The CDR3 runs to 15 residues. In DNA form, the CDR3 reads TGTGCCAGCAGTTACACGCTAGCGGTATCCTACGAGCAGTACTTC. Protein product: CASSYTLAVSYEQYF.

V gene TRBV19 combines with J gene TRBJ2-1, with D uncertain. This CDR3 comprises 15 residues. Germline values: CDR1 LNHDA, CDR2 SQIVND (reference sequence). The V end was cut by 7 bases, the J end by 0 bases, with 13 bases between. CDR3 coding DNA: TGTGCCAGTATCCCCCGGGTGGGCTCCTACAATGAGCAGTTCTTC. Its protein product is CASIPRVGSYNEQFF.

The chain employs TRBV6-5 and TRBJ1-1, with 8 bases matching TRBD1. The CDR3 has 13 residues. Per the germline V gene, CDR1 is MNHEY and CDR2 is SVGAGI. J gave up 4 bases and V 8 bases, and 6 bases lay outside the gene matches. CDR3 region: CASGLTGGTEAFF. The DNA of the CDR3 is TGTGCCAGCGGTCTCACAGGGGGCACTGAAGCTTTCTTT.

The chain uses TRBV4-3 and TRBJ2-1, with TRBD2 matching over 9 bases. Germline trimming cut 4 bases from V and 9 bases from J; bases unmatched to any gene: 7. CDR3 size: 14 residues. Germline assignment: CDR1 LGHNA and CDR2 YSLEER. The CDR3 region has the DNA TGCGCCAGCAGCCTCGCCGGGACTAGCATTGAGCAGTTCTTC. Its protein product is CASSLAGTSIEQFF.

The chain recombines TRBV4-1 with TRBJ1-3; 7 bases are shared with TRBD1. Germline V gives CDR1 MGHRA, CDR2 YSYEKL. The CDR3 is 16 amino acids. The trim removed 3 bases at V and 0 bases at J, leaving 5 bases unmatched. Here the CDR3 DNA reads TGCGCCAGCAGCCAGGAACAGGGGACCTCTGGAAACACCATATATTTT. Translation gives CASSQEQGTSGNTIYF.

This chain links TRBV10-3 with TRBJ1-4, with a tentative D call TRBD1 (6 bases). V lost 4 bases to trimming and J lost 8 bases, with 11 bases between them. The CDR3 totals 13 residues. CDR1 and CDR2 from the germline V gene are ENHRY and SYGVKD. The CDR3 spells CAISATGNEKLFF. The CDR3 nucleotides read TGTGCCATCAGTGCCACAGGGAACGAAAAACTGTTTTTT.

The chain employs TRBV28 and TRBJ1-2, with a weak D call TRBD1 (6 bases). CDR3 length equals 15 residues. The V end was cut by 5 bases, the J end by 2 bases, with 15 bases between. CDR1 and CDR2 from the germline V gene are MDHEN and SYDVKM. This chain's CDR3 is CASSGGARLNYGYTF. Written as DNA, the CDR3 is TGTGCCAGCAGTGGGGGGGCTCGATTGAACTATGGCTACACCTTC.

This chain connects TRBV29-1 to TRBJ2-5; D is ambiguous. Trimming cost V 6 bases and J 3 bases, with 11 bases left between them. This CDR3 is 12 amino acids long. CDR1 SQVTM and CDR2 ANQGSEA come from the germline V gene. DNA of the CDR3: TGCAGCGTATCTACTATCGAAGAGACCCAGTACTTC. Its protein is CSVSTIEETQYF.

This chain uses TRBV5-6 with TRBJ1-6, with D possibly matching TRBD1 (5 bases). CDR3 length equals 14 residues. The V end was cut by 7 bases, the J end by 5 bases, with 13 bases between. Germline V gene sequence: CDR1 SGHDT, CDR2 YYEEEE. This CDR3 is CASWGVRNNSPLHF. The CDR3 nucleotides are TGTGCCAGCTGGGGGGTGCGGAATAATTCACCCCTCCACTTT.

The chain couples TRBV7-9 to TRBJ2-7; 7 bases are a match to TRBD1. The CDR3 is 14 residues long. CDR1 and CDR2 from the germline V gene are SEHNR and FQNEAQ (reference sequence). After removal of 6 bases from V and 3 bases from J, the junction contained 8 bases not matched to a gene. Here the CDR3 DNA reads TGTGCCAGCAGTGCCGGGACAGCCTACTACGAGCAGTACTTC. Its protein product is CASSAGTAYYEQYF.

The V gene is TRBV19, the J gene TRBJ1-6; D is undetermined. The CDR3 loop spans 13 amino acids. Germline CDR1 reads LNHDA; CDR2 reads SQIVND (reference sequence). V was clipped by 5 bases and J by 8 bases, with 10 bases between them. The chain's CDR3 is CASSARRDSPLHF. The CDR3 DNA reads as TGTGCCAGTAGTGCCCGACGGGATTCACCCCTCCACTTT.